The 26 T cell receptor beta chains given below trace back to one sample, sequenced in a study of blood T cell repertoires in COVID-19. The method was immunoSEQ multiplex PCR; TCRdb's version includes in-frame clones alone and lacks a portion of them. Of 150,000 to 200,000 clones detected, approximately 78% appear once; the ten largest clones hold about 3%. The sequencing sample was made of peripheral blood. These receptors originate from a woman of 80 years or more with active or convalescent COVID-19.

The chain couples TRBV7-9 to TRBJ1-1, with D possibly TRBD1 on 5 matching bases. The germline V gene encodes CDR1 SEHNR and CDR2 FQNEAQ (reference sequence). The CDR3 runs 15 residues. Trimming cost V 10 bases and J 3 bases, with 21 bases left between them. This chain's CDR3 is CATQGGRGIYTEAFF. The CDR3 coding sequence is TGTGCCACCCAAGGAGGGCGGGGGATATACACTGAAGCTTTCTTT.

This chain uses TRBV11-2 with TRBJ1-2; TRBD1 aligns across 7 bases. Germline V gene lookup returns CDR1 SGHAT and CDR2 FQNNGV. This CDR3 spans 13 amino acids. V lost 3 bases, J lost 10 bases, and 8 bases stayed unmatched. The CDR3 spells CASSLGTEPYYTF. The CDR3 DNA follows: TGTGCCAGCAGCTTGGGGACAGAACCTTACTACACCTTC.

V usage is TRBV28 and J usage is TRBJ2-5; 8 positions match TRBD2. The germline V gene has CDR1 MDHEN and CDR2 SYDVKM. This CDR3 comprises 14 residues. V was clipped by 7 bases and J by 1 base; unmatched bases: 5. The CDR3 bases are TGTGCCAGCAATCTCGGGGGGGGCCAAGAGACCCAGTACTTC. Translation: CASNLGGGQETQYF.

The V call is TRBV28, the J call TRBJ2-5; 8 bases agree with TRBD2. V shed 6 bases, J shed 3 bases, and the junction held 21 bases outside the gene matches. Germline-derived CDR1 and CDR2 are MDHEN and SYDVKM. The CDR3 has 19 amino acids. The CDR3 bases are TGTGCCAGCAGCTACGGACTGGTGGTCGGGGGGGAGGTAGAAGAGACCCAGTACTTC. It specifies CASSYGLVVGGEVEETQYF.

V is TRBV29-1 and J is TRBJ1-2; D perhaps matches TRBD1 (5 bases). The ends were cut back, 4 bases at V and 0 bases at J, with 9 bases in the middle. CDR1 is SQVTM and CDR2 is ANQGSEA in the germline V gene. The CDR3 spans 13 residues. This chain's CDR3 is CSVGPTANYGYTF. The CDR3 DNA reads TGCAGCGTTGGGCCGACAGCTAACTATGGCTACACCTTC.

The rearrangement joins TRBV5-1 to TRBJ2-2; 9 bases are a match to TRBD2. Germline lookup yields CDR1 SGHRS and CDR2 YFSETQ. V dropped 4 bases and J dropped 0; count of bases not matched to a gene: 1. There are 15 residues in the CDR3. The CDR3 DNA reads TGCGCCAGCAGCACTAGCGGGTCGAACACCGGGGAGCTGTTTTTT. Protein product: CASSTSGSNTGELFF.

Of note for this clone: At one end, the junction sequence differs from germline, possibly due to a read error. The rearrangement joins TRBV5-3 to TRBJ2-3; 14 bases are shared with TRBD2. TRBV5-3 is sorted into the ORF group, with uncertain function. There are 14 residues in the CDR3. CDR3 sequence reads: CARSSGLAGAPWGF. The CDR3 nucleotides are TGTGCCAGAAGCTCGGGACTAGCGGGGGCCCCATGGGGATTT.

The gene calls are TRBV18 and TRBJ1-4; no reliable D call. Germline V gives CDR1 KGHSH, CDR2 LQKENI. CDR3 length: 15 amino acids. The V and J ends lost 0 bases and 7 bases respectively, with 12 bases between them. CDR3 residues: CASSPPGGVREKLFF. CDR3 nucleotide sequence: TGTGCCAGCTCACCACCTGGCGGGGTTCGTGAAAAACTGTTTTTT.

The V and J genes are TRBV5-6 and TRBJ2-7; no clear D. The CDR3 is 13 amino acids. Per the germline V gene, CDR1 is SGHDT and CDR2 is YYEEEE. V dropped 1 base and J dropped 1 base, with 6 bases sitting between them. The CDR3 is CASSLPASYEQYF. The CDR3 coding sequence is TGTGCCAGCAGCTTGCCAGCGTCCTACGAGCAGTACTTC.

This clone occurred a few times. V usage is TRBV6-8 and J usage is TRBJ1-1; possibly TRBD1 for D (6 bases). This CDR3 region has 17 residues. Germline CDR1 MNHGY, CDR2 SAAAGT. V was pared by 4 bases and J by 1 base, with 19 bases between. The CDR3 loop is CASSWGTHQGRNTEAFF. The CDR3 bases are TGTGCCAGCAGTTGGGGGACGCACCAGGGGAGGAACACTGAAGCTTTCTTT.

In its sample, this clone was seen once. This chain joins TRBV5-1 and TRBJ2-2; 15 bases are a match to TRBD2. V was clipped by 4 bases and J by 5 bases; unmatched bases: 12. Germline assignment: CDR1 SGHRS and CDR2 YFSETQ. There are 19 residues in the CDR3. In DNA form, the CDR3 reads TGCGCCAGCAGCCTGGGACTAGCGGGGGGTCGGTTGAATACCGGGGAGCTGTTTTTT. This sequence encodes CASSLGLAGGRLNTGELFF.

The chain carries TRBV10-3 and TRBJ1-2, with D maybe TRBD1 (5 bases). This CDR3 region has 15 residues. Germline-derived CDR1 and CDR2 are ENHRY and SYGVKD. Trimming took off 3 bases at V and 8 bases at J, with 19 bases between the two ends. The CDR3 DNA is TGTGCCATCAGTGATCTTGGACAAGCTGGGCGCGGCTACACCTTC. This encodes CAISDLGQAGRGYTF.

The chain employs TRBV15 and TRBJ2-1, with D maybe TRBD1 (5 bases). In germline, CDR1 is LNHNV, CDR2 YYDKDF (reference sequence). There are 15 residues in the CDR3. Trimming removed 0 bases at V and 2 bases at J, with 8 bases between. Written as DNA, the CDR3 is TGTGCCACCAGCAGAGACAGGGTTACCTACAATGAGCAGTTCTTC. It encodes CATSRDRVTYNEQFF. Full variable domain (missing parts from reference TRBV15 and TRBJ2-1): DAMVIQNPRYQVTQFGKPVTLSCSQTLNHNVMYWYQQKSSQAPKLLFHYYDKDFNNEADTPDNFQSRRPNTSFCFLDIRSPGLGDTAMYLCATSRDRVTYNEQFFGPGTRLTVL.

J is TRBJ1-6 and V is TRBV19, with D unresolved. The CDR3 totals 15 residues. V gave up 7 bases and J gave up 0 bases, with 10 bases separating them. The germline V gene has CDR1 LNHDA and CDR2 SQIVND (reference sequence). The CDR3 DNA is TGTGCCAGTAAATTTGAGAACTCCTATAATTCACCCCTCCACTTT. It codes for CASKFENSYNSPLHF.

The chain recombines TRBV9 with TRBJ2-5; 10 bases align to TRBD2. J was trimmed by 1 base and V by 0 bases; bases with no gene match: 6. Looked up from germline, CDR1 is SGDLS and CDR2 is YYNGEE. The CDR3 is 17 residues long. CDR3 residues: CASSVGSSGGSQETQYF. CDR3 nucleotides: TGTGCCAGCAGCGTAGGAAGTAGCGGGGGGTCCCAAGAGACCCAGTACTTC.

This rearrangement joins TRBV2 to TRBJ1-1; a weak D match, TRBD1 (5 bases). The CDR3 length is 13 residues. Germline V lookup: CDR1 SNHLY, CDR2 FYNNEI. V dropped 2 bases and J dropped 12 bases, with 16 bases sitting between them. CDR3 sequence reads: CASSEPREGVSFF. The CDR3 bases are TGTGCCAGCAGTGAACCCAGGGAGGGAGTATCTTTCTTT.

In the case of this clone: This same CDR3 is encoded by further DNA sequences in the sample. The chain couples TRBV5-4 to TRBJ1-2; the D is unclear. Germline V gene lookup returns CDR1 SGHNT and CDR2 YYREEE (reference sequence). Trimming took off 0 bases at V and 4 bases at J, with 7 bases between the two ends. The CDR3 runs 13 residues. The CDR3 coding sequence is TGTGCCAGCAGCTTGGAGTCCAGCTATGGCTACACCTTC. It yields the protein CASSLESSYGYTF.

The CDR3 here is CASGDGGAGTGELFF. In DNA, the CDR3 is TGTGCCAGCGGAGACGGGGGGGCGGGCACCGGGGAGCTGTTTTTT. The chain uses TRBV2 and TRBJ2-2; 8 nucleotides align to TRBD2. This CDR3 has 15 amino acids. The V segment lost 8 bases and the J segment 4 bases; nucleotides outside the gene matches: 9. CDR1 is SNHLY and CDR2 is FYNNEI in the germline V gene.

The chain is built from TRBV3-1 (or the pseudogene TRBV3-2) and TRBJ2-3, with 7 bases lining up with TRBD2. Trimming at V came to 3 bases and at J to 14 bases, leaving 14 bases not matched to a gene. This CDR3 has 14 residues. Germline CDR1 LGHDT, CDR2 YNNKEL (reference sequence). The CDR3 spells CASSQSTSLWATYF. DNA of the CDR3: TGTGCCAGCAGCCAGTCGACTAGCCTTTGGGCCACGTATTTT.

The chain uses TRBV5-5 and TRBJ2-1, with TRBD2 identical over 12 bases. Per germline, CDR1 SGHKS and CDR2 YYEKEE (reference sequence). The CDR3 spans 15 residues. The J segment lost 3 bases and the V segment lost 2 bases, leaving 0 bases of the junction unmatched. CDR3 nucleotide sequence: TGTGCCAGCAGCTTACTAGCGGGGGGCTACAATGAGCAGTTCTTC. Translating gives CASSLLAGGYNEQFF.

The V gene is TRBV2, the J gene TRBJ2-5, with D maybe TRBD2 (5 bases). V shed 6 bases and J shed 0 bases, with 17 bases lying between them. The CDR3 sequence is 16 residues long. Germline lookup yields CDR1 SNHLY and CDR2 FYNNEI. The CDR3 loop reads CASSSRGIANQETQYF. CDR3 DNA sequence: TGTGCCAGCAGCTCCCGTGGGATAGCGAACCAAGAGACCCAGTACTTC.

This chain's CDR3 is CASSFQERGRYNEQFF. The CDR3 nucleotides read TGCGCCAGCAGCTTTCAAGAGCGGGGTAGGTACAATGAGCAGTTCTTC. The J gene is TRBJ2-1, the V gene TRBV5-1; 7 positions match TRBD2. Germline V CDR1 and CDR2: SGHRS, YFSETQ. The CDR3 covers 16 residues. V gave up 2 bases and J gave up 4 bases; unmatched junction bases: 9.

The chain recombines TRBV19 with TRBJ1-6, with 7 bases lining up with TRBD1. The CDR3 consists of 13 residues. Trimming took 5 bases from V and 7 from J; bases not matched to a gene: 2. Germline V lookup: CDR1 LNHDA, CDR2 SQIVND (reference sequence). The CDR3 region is CASSLQGNSPLHF. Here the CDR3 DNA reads TGTGCCAGTAGTTTACAGGGGAATTCACCCCTCCACTTT.

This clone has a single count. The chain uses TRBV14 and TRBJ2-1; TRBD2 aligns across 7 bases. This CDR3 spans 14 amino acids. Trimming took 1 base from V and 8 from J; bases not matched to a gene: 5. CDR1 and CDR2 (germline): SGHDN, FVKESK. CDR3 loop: CASSQGTSRDEQFF. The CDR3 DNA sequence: TGTGCCAGCAGCCAAGGGACTAGTCGGGATGAGCAGTTCTTC. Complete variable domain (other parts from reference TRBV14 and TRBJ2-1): EAGVTQFPSHSVIEKGQTVTLRCDPISGHDNLYWYRRVMGKEIKFLLHFVKESKQDESGMPNNRFLAERTGGTYSTLKVQPAELEDSGVYFCASSQGTSRDEQFFGPGTRLTVL.

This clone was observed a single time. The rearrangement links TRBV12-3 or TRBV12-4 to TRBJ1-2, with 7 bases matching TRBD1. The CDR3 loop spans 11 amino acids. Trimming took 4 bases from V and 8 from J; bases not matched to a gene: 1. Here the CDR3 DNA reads TGTGCCAGCAGTTACAGGGGCGGCTACACCTTC. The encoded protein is CASSYRGGYTF.

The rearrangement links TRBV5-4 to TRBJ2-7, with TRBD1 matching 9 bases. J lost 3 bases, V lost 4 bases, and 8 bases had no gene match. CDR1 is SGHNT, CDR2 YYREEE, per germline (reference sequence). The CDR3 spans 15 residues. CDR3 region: CASSPNGQGNYEQYF. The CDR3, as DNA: TGTGCCAGCAGCCCAAATGGACAGGGGAACTACGAGCAGTACTTC. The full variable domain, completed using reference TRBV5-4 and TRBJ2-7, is ETGVTQSPTHLIKTRGQQVTLRCSSQSGHNTVSWYQQALGQGPQFIFQYYREEENGRGNFPPRFSGLQFPNYSSELNVNALELDDSALYLCASSPNGQGNYEQYFGPGTRLTVT.